This TCR beta chain derives from a study of blood T cell repertoires in COVID-19. Concerning this clone itself: At one boundary the junction diverges from the germline segment, which might be a read error.

Repertoires were generated with immunoSEQ multiplex PCR, while TCRdb's copy carries only in-frame clones and drops some. In the table there are some 230,000 clones, around 83% of which are singletons. This TCR came from a man aged 35 to 55 with acute or convalescent COVID-19. Input material: peripheral blood.

In DNA, the CDR3 is TGTGCCAGTAGTATACTAGCGGGGGAGGTCAATGGGCAGTTCTTC. Amino acids: CASSILAGEVNGQFF. The rearrangement uses TRBV19 and TRBJ2-1; 10 bases line up with TRBD2. CDR3 length equals 15 residues. Looked up from germline, CDR1 is LNHDA and CDR2 is SQIVND (reference sequence).